The rows below give T cell receptor beta chains drawn from one sample of a study of blood T cell repertoires in COVID-19. Only in-frame clones appear in the TCRdb table, and some are missing; sequencing was by immunoSEQ multiplex PCR. The data show 200,000 to 250,000 clones, around 90% seen once. Sequenced sample: peripheral blood. All receptors derive from a man in his sixties who had recovered from COVID-19. Each CDR3 is given with its conserved first and last residue. The order of the fields is J gene, V gene, CDR3 protein.

j_gene: TRBJ2-7; v_gene: TRBV19; CDR3aa: CASSIDNSGGYEQYF
j_gene: TRBJ1-4; v_gene: TRBV6-5; CDR3aa: CASSRGGTNEKLFF
j_gene: TRBJ1-1; v_gene: TRBV2; CDR3aa: CASRDPGQVFGFGEAFF
j_gene: TRBJ2-3; v_gene: TRBV29-1; CDR3aa: CSAGASGGRIDTQYF
j_gene: TRBJ2-1; v_gene: TRBV6-5; CDR3aa: CASEGTGGGHEQFF
j_gene: TRBJ1-2; v_gene: TRBV3-1/TRBV3-2; CDR3aa: CASSQAQSNYGYTF
j_gene: TRBJ2-1; v_gene: TRBV19; CDR3aa: CASSMGGPSSYNEQFF
j_gene: TRBJ2-2; v_gene: TRBV30; CDR3aa: CACFGGRGTGELFF
j_gene: TRBJ2-1; v_gene: TRBV24-1; CDR3aa: CATISGDNEQFF
j_gene: TRBJ1-1; v_gene: TRBV5-1; CDR3aa: CASSLVETEAFF
j_gene: TRBJ1-2; v_gene: TRBV3-1/TRBV3-2; CDR3aa: CASSQDSGAHYGYTF
j_gene: TRBJ2-6; v_gene: TRBV13; CDR3aa: CAPRGPSCRAGANVLTF
j_gene: TRBJ1-4; v_gene: TRBV5-1; CDR3aa: CASSSAGTGNEKLFF
j_gene: TRBJ1-2; v_gene: TRBV6-4; CDR3aa: CASSPDLFRSYTF
j_gene: TRBJ1-1; v_gene: TRBV19; CDR3aa: CASSIHRQGLEAFF
j_gene: TRBJ2-7; v_gene: TRBV15; CDR3aa: CATSRRTGNWGDGVEQYF
j_gene: TRBJ1-4; v_gene: TRBV19; CDR3aa: CASSEGDATNEKLFF
j_gene: TRBJ2-3; v_gene: TRBV2; CDR3aa: CASRRTGGTDTQYF
j_gene: TRBJ1-1; v_gene: TRBV12-3/TRBV12-4; CDR3aa: CASSFYPGTEAFF
j_gene: TRBJ1-2; v_gene: TRBV19; CDR3aa: CASINRRQGQDGYTF
j_gene: TRBJ1-6; v_gene: TRBV9; CDR3aa: CASSGQGIKTYNSPLHF
j_gene: TRBJ2-7; v_gene: TRBV18; CDR3aa: CASSPGQGAYEQYF
j_gene: TRBJ2-3; v_gene: TRBV15; CDR3aa: CATSRDIVLRTDTQYF
j_gene: TRBJ1-3; v_gene: TRBV7-6; CDR3aa: CASSPLPGQGRPGNTIYF
j_gene: TRBJ1-1; v_gene: TRBV3-1/TRBV3-2; CDR3aa: CASSQGDRGLLNTEAFF
j_gene: TRBJ2-3; v_gene: TRBV6-2/TRBV6-3; CDR3aa: CASSLSPDSLDFTDTQYF
j_gene: TRBJ2-3; v_gene: TRBV30; CDR3aa: CAWRMAGADTQYF
j_gene: TRBJ1-4; v_gene: TRBV7-2; CDR3aa: CASSLEGRRANEKLFF
j_gene: TRBJ2-3; v_gene: TRBV5-1; CDR3aa: CASSLEVAGMTQYF
j_gene: TRBJ2-5; v_gene: TRBV29-1; CDR3aa: CSVAGGGSETQYF
j_gene: TRBJ2-7; v_gene: TRBV2; CDR3aa: CASRAGLPVDEQYF
j_gene: TRBJ2-7; v_gene: TRBV19; CDR3aa: CASSSPRGQSGRSYEQYF
j_gene: TRBJ1-4; v_gene: TRBV27; CDR3aa: CASSHRTGPNEKLFF
j_gene: TRBJ2-3; v_gene: TRBV28; CDR3aa: CASSFRAGGERTDTQYF
j_gene: TRBJ2-7; v_gene: TRBV30; CDR3aa: CAWSGRWTSGLSYEQYF
j_gene: TRBJ2-1; v_gene: TRBV7-8; CDR3aa: CASSGPEGQGFHNEQFF
j_gene: TRBJ1-1; v_gene: TRBV5-1; CDR3aa: CASRRQGMNTEAFF
j_gene: TRBJ1-5; v_gene: TRBV7-9; CDR3aa: CASSSQGNQPQHF